The rows below give T cell receptor beta chains drawn from one sample of a study of T cell responses to AZD1222 COVID-19 vaccine. The data were produced by immunoSEQ multiplex PCR, yet TCRdb's version contains in-frame clones alone and is incomplete. This table has roughly 96,000 clones, 75% to 90% appearing once. This sample comprised peripheral blood, obtained on day 0 of AZD1222 vaccination. The receptors were sampled from an adult in good health. The CDR3 runs from the conserved cysteine through the conserved F or W. D genes are given only for firm matches. Rows may omit the clone size; those that give it use once, few, many or a size class.

V gene	CDR3 length	D gene	clone size	J gene	CDR3 protein	CDR3 DNA
TRBV6-2/TRBV6-3	15	NA	NA	TRBJ2-7	CASTPTLGTTYEQYF	TGTGCCAGCACCCCAACATTGGGGACAACCTACGAGCAGTACTTC
TRBV7-3	15	TRBD1	NA	TRBJ2-7	CASSLTGQGEYEQYF	TGTGCCAGCAGCTTAACAGGACAGGGGGAGTACGAGCAGTACTTC
TRBV5-3	12	NA	NA	TRBJ2-3	CARPSPPDTQYF	TGTGCCAGGCCTTCCCCCCCAGATACGCAGTATTTT
TRBV5-6	17	NA	NA	TRBJ2-5	CASSLWGGGQGQETQYF	TGTGCCAGCAGCTTGTGGGGGGGCGGACAGGGCCAAGAGACCCAGTACTTC
TRBV28	13	TRBD1	few	TRBJ1-2	CASSPDRDYGYTF	TGTGCCAGCAGCCCGGACAGGGACTATGGCTACACCTTC
TRBV19	15	NA	few	TRBJ1-5	CASSARDGGNQPQHF	TGTGCCAGTAGTGCTCGGGACGGGGGCAATCAGCCCCAGCATTTT
TRBV19	16	NA	NA	TRBJ2-5	CASSARQVLGQETQYF	TGTGCCAGTAGTGCCCGACAGGTCTTGGGCCAAGAGACCCAGTACTTC
TRBV19	13	NA	NA	TRBJ2-1	CASSEDRPGEQFF	TGTGCCAGTAGTGAGGACCGGCCCGGTGAGCAGTTCTTC
TRBV6-5	16	NA	NA	TRBJ2-7	CASSYKTIGATYEQYF	TGTGCCAGCAGTTATAAAACAATCGGGGCCACCTACGAGCAGTACTTC
TRBV2	17	TRBD1	NA	TRBJ1-1	CASSEGWQGGFNTEAFF	TGTGCCAGCAGTGAGGGGTGGCAGGGGGGTTTTAACACTGAAGCTTTCTTT
TRBV7-2	14	NA	NA	TRBJ2-7	CASSPGRPPVEQYF	TGTGCCAGCAGCCCGGGTCGTCCCCCGGTCGAGCAGTACTTC
TRBV7-2	15	NA	NA	TRBJ1-1	CASSLTSSGPTEAFF	TGTGCCAGCAGCTTAACATCTTCAGGTCCCACTGAAGCTTTCTTT
TRBV28	16	TRBD1	NA	TRBJ1-1	CASTGGTGAQNTEAFF	TGTGCCAGCACTGGCGGGACAGGGGCTCAGAACACTGAAGCTTTCTTT
TRBV7-2	14	NA	NA	TRBJ1-1	CASSWGPQNTEAFF	TGTGCCAGCAGCTGGGGTCCCCAGAACACTGAAGCTTTCTTT
TRBV12-3/TRBV12-4	12	NA	NA	TRBJ2-7	CASSPGTLEQYF	TGTGCCAGCAGCCCCGGGACTCTTGAGCAGTACTTC
TRBV6-5	15	TRBD1	NA	TRBJ1-1	CASSSYRGWDTEAFF	TGTGCCAGCAGTTCGTACAGGGGATGGGACACTGAAGCTTTCTTT
TRBV5-4	13	NA	once	TRBJ1-1	CASSWTPNTEAFF	TGTGCCAGCAGCTGGACGCCGAACACTGAAGCTTTCTTT
TRBV5-1	14	NA	once	TRBJ1-1	CASSSGAAGAEAFF	TGCGCCAGCAGCTCCGGGGCGGCGGGGGCGGAAGCTTTCTTT
TRBV4-2	14	TRBD1	NA	TRBJ1-2	CASSRSGTGDGYTF	TGTGCCAGCAGCCGCTCCGGGACAGGGGATGGCTACACCTTC
TRBV18	15	NA	NA	TRBJ1-1	CASSPPVGRGTEAFF	TGTGCCAGCTCACCACCTGTTGGTAGGGGCACTGAAGCTTTCTTT
TRBV19	20	TRBD2	NA	TRBJ2-1	CASSISPKRTSGLAYNEQFF	TGTGCCAGTAGTATATCTCCCAAACGGACTAGCGGCCTCGCCTACAATGAGCAGTTCTTC
TRBV7-2	17	TRBD2	few	TRBJ2-2	CASRRLAGAPGVGELFF	TGTGCCAGCAGGCGATTAGCGGGTGCCCCAGGCGTCGGGGAGCTGTTTTTT
TRBV7-2	15	NA	NA	TRBJ2-3	CASSPEGRMTDTQYF	TGTGCCAGCAGCCCAGAGGGGAGGATGACAGATACGCAGTATTTT
TRBV28	15	TRBD1	once	TRBJ1-2	CASSSPRGTAYGYTF	TGTGCCAGCAGTTCTCCCCGGGGGACAGCTTATGGCTACACCTTC
TRBV25-1	13	NA	NA	TRBJ2-7	CASSETGSYEQYF	TGTGCCAGCAGTGAAACCGGCTCCTACGAGCAGTACTTC
TRBV4-2	18	TRBD2	NA	TRBJ2-5	CASSQETSGRAVGKTQYF	TGTGCCAGCAGCCAGGAGACTAGCGGGAGGGCCGTGGGAAAGACCCAGTACTTC
TRBV27	16	TRBD1	once	TRBJ2-1	CASSIYRGPLPNEQFF	TGTGCCAGCAGTATATACAGGGGGCCGCTCCCCAATGAGCAGTTCTTC
TRBV9	16	NA	NA	TRBJ2-6	CASSVGAGAGANVLTF	TGTGCCAGCAGCGTAGGCGCAGGGGCCGGGGCCAACGTCCTGACTTTC
TRBV5-1	13	NA	NA	TRBJ2-7	CASSHVELSEQYF	TGCGCCAGCAGCCATGTCGAACTAAGCGAGCAGTACTTC
TRBV9	17	TRBD2	NA	TRBJ2-2	CASSPVGRAEDTGELFF	TGTGCCAGCAGCCCGGTGGGGAGGGCCGAAGACACCGGGGAGCTGTTTTTT
TRBV6-4	14	NA	NA	TRBJ2-2	CASSSLPGIGELFF	TGTGCCAGCAGTTCACTTCCAGGCATCGGGGAGCTGTTTTTT
TRBV7-8	16	TRBD1	few	TRBJ1-6	CASSPETGARNSPLHF	TGTGCCAGCAGCCCCGAGACAGGGGCAAGGAATTCACCCCTCCACTTT
TRBV5-4	15	TRBD2	once	TRBJ2-7	CASSRTSGTTYEQYF	TGTGCCAGCAGCAGAACTAGCGGGACTACCTACGAGCAGTACTTC
TRBV4-3	16	NA	NA	TRBJ1-2	CASSQDRSGPYYGYTF	TGCGCCAGCAGCCAAGATAGGTCAGGGCCCTACTATGGCTACACCTTC
TRBV27	14	NA	NA	TRBJ2-1	CASSSQGTYNEQFF	TGTGCCAGCAGTTCGCAGGGTACCTACAATGAGCAGTTCTTC
TRBV19	13	TRBD1	NA	TRBJ2-1	CASRTQGANEQFF	TGTGCCAGTAGGACCCAGGGGGCCAATGAGCAGTTCTTC
TRBV18	15	NA	NA	TRBJ1-5	CASSPGSPRYQPQHF	TGTGCCAGCTCACCGGGCTCCCCCCGATACCAGCCCCAGCATTTT
TRBV7-3	13	TRBD1	NA	TRBJ1-1	CASSVTGGTEAFF	TGTGCCAGCAGCGTTACAGGGGGCACTGAAGCTTTCTTT
TRBV25-1	16	TRBD2	NA	TRBJ2-1	CASSFGLAGVRDEQFF	TGTGCCAGCAGTTTTGGACTAGCGGGAGTCAGAGATGAGCAGTTCTTC
TRBV7-9	17	NA	NA	TRBJ2-1	CASSLAEVRESYNEQFF	TGTGCCAGCAGCTTAGCGGAGGTCCGGGAGTCTTACAATGAGCAGTTCTTC
TRBV4-3	14	NA	NA	TRBJ1-6	CASSPGQSGSPLHF	TGCGCCAGCAGCCCAGGACAGAGCGGTTCACCCCTCCACTTT
TRBV19	19	TRBD1	NA	TRBJ1-5	CASSIEGQGTVYGNQPQHF	TGTGCCAGTAGTATAGAGGGACAGGGAACCGTCTATGGCAATCAGCCCCAGCATTTT
TRBV27	15	TRBD2	NA	TRBJ2-7	CASSWTSGRAYEQYF	TGTGCCAGCAGTTGGACTAGCGGGAGGGCCTACGAGCAGTACTTC
TRBV19	15	TRBD2	once	TRBJ2-1	CASSIERGVYNEQFF	TGTGCCAGTAGTATCGAGCGGGGGGTCTACAATGAGCAGTTCTTC